The T cell receptor beta chain described here comes from a study of blood T cells in healthy people across ages. The use of a sample-barcoded 5' primer and a J-beta primer mix characterized a second PCR of 7 to 11 cycles. TCRdb processed the 5' RACE reads anew with MiXCR; each CDR3 protein has one entry. The table records 800,000 or so distinct CDR3 sequences, around 68% of them present only once. The V gene's germline CDR1 is SQVTM and CDR2 ANQGSEA. CDR3 length: 15 residues. The junction had 3 bases not matched to a gene; V was cut back by 1 base and J by 0 bases. Specimen: blood. V usage is TRBV29-1 and J usage is TRBJ2-7; the match to TRBD2 covers 10 bases. This receptor was taken from a man aged 25-45 years in good health. CDR3 residues: CSVEGIAGGSYEQYF. The CDR3 DNA reads TGCAGCGTTGAAGGGATAGCGGGGGGCTCCTACGAGCAGTACTTC.